The 10 T cell receptor beta chains reported below all come from one sample, sequenced in a study of blood T cell repertoires in COVID-19. Assay used: immunoSEQ multiplex PCR; TCRdb lists only in-frame clones, some missing. In the table there are approximately 92,000 clones, about 86% of which are singletons. Material for sequencing was peripheral blood. Receptors were obtained from an older woman in a cohort sampled during active or convalescent COVID-19.

J is TRBJ1-1 and V is TRBV2; D gene unclear. The V and J ends lost 7 bases and 5 bases respectively, with 11 bases between them. Germline CDR1 reads SNHLY; CDR2 reads FYNNEI. The CDR3 extends over 12 amino acids. This CDR3 is CASIDSWTEAFF. The CDR3 coding sequence is TGTGCCAGCATCGACTCCTGGACTGAAGCTTTCTTT.

This sequence joins TRBV3-1 (or the pseudogene TRBV3-2) and TRBJ2-1, with 9 bases aligning to TRBD2. V was clipped by 6 bases and J by 6 bases; unmatched bases: 6. This CDR3 has 14 residues. Germline V gives CDR1 LGHDT, CDR2 YNNKEL (reference sequence). CDR3 DNA sequence: TGTGCCAGCAGGGGGGGACTAGCCAGCAATGAGCAGTTCTTC. Its protein product is CASRGGLASNEQFF.

V is TRBV7-9 and J is TRBJ1-5; D uncertain. CDR1 and CDR2 from the germline V gene are SEHNR and FQNEAQ (reference sequence). The CDR3 extends over 14 amino acids. V was trimmed by 1 base and J by 4 bases, leaving 8 bases between them. The CDR3 here is CASSLDAGNQPQHF. CDR3 nucleotide sequence: TGTGCCAGCAGCTTAGATGCCGGGAATCAGCCCCAGCATTTT.

The chain couples TRBV10-3 to TRBJ1-1, with a possible D match to TRBD1 (5 bases). This CDR3 is built from 13 residues. The V and J ends lost 10 bases and 2 bases respectively, with 14 bases between them. Germline CDR1 ENHRY, CDR2 SYGVKD. CDR3 DNA sequence: TGTGCCACCGAACAGGCCCGAAACACTGAAGCTTTCTTT. Its translation is CATEQARNTEAFF.

The chain is built from TRBV5-1 and TRBJ2-3; 7 bases are shared with TRBD2. The CDR3 sequence is 15 residues long. Germline loops: CDR1 SGHRS, CDR2 YFSETQ. The ends lost 0 bases at V and 4 bases at J; junction bases unmatched: 5. CDR3 coding DNA: TGCGCCAGCAGCTTGGGGCGACTAGCAGCAGATACGCAGTATTTT. Translation: CASSLGRLAADTQYF.

The chain joins TRBV9 to TRBJ2-2, with no clear D. The germline V gene has CDR1 SGDLS and CDR2 YYNGEE. V shed 2 bases and J shed 1 base, with 9 bases lying between them. The CDR3 has 15 amino acids. DNA of the CDR3: TGTGCCAGCAGCGTTGTGGGCCAGAACACCGGGGAGCTGTTTTTT. Its translation is CASSVVGQNTGELFF.

In its sample, this clone was seen once. Written as DNA, the CDR3 is TGTGCCAGCAGTTATCGGGAGTCCATGCAGTATTTT. It translates to CASSYRESMQYF. The chain uses TRBV12-3 or TRBV12-4 and TRBJ2-3; D possibly corresponds to TRBD2 (6 bases). V shed 4 bases and J shed 11 bases, with 13 bases lying between them. The CDR3 is made up of 12 amino acids.

This sequence joins TRBV5-1 and TRBJ2-5, with 7 bases identical to TRBD2. Germline CDR1 SGHRS, CDR2 YFSETQ. This CDR3 region has 16 residues. V was pared by 2 bases and J by 2 bases, with 9 bases of the junction left unmatched. The CDR3 protein is CASSFDNSGWQETQYF. The CDR3, as DNA: TGCGCCAGCAGCTTTGATAATAGCGGGTGGCAAGAGACCCAGTACTTC.

This chain joins TRBV5-1 and TRBJ2-3; 8 bases map to TRBD1. This CDR3 has 15 amino acids. Germline V lookup: CDR1 SGHRS, CDR2 YFSETQ. Losses at the gene ends were 4 bases for V and 2 bases for J; bases not matched to a gene: 6. CDR3 protein: CASSRQGQDTDTQYF. CDR3 nucleotides: TGCGCCAGCAGCCGACAGGGGCAGGACACAGATACGCAGTATTTT.

The chain joins TRBV24-1 to TRBJ2-1; D remains ambiguous. V was pared by 7 bases and J by 5 bases, with 20 bases between. CDR3 length equals 16 residues. Germline-derived CDR1 and CDR2 are KGHDR and SFDVKD. The DNA for the CDR3 is TGTGCCACCAGCGTATCTACACGGGTCCAAAACAATGAGCAGTTCTTC. Residues: CATSVSTRVQNNEQFF.